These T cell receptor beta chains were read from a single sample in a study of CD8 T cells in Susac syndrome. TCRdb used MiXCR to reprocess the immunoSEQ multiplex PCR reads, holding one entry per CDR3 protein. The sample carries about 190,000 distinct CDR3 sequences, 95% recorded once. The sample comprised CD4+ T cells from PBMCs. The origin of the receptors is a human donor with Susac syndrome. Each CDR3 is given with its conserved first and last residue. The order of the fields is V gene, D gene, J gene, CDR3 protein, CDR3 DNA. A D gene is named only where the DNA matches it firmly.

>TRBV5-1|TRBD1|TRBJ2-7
CASSLWTGSNEQYF
TGCGCCAGCAGCCTGTGGACAGGTTCCAACGAGCAGTACTTC
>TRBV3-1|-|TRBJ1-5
CASSWGGQKQPQHF
TGTGCCAGCAGCTGGGGGGGGCAGAAACAGCCCCAGCATTTT
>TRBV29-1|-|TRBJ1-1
CSVGSGNTEAFF
TGCAGCGTTGGATCGGGGAACACTGAAGCTTTCTTT
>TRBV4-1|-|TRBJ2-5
CASSQDPGVQETQYF
TGCGCCAGCAGCCAAGATCCCGGGGTCCAAGAGACCCAGTACTTC
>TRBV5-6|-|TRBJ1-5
CASSLRGAEIGNQPQHF
TGTGCCAGCAGCTTGCGCGGGGCCGAGATAGGCAATCAGCCCCAGCATTTT
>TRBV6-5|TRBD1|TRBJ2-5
CASSRQGVGETQYF
TGTGCCAGCAGTCGACAGGGTGTGGGGGAGACCCAGTACTTC
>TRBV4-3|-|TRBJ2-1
CASSQDHGPYNEQFF
TGCGCCAGCAGCCAAGACCACGGGCCCTACAATGAGCAGTTCTTC
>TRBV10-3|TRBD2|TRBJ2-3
CAISLIAGLSTDTPYF
TGTGCCATCAGTCTTATAGCGGGGCTCAGCACAGATACGCCGTATTTT
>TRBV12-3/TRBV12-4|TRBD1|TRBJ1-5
CASKQGDQPQHF
TGTGCCAGCAAGCAGGGGGATCAGCCCCAGCATTTT
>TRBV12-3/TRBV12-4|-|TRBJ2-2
CASSFRGELFF
TGTGCCAGCAGTTTCAGGGGGGAGCTGTTTTTT
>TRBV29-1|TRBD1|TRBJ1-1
CSVMTGLNTEAFF
TGCAGCGTTATGACAGGGCTGAACACTGAAGCTTTCTTT
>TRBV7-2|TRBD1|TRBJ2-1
CASSLWGQGGNEQFF
TGTGCCAGCAGCTTATGGGGACAGGGAGGGAATGAGCAGTTCTTC
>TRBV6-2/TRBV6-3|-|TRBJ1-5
CASSYPTTGGYSNQPQHF
TGTGCCAGCAGTTACCCAACGACAGGAGGATATAGCAATCAGCCCCAGCATTTT